This T cell receptor beta chain came from a study of response to subunit inactivated influenza vaccine. TCRdb re-called the RT-PCR reads with MiXCR, one entry per CDR3 protein. The sample shows around 320,000 distinct CDR3 sequences, 22% of them seen only once. The study's findings and limits: Only a handful of new T cells, the authors suggested, are recruited with each seasonal influenza vaccination.

Sample share makes this clonotype medium-sized. What it recognizes is unknown. This TCR came from a man aged 45-69 years who received an inactivated influenza vaccine. The source was PBMCs from blood, collected less than 22 months after vaccination.

The CDR3 DNA reads TGTGCCAGCAGTTTTGGGGCGACTTTCAACACCGGGGAGCTGTTTTTT. Protein product: CASSFGATFNTGELFF. The chain couples TRBV12-3 or TRBV12-4 to TRBJ2-2; a possible D gene is TRBD1 (5 bases). The CDR3 contains 16 residues. The V end was cut by 3 bases, the J end by 2 bases, with 13 bases between.